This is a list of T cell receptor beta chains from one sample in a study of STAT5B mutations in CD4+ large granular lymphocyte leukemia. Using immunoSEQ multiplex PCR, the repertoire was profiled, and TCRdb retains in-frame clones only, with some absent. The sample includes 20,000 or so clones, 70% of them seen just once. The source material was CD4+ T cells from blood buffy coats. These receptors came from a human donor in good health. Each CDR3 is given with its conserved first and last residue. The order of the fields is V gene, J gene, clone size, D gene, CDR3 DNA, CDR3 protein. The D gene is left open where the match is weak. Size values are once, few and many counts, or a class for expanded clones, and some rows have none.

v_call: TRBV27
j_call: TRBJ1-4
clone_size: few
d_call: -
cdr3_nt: TGTGCCAGCAGTTTATTTACTAATGAAAAACTGTTTTTT
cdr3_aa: CASSLFTNEKLFF

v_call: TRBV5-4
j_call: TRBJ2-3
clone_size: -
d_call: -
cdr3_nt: TGTGCCAGCAGGCTATCTGCCAACACAGATACGCAGTATTTT
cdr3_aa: CASRLSANTDTQYF

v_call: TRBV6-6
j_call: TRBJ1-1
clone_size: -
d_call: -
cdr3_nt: TGTGCCAGCATGGTGCGGAGGGGTAGCACTGAAGCTTTCTTT
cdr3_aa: CASMVRRGSTEAFF

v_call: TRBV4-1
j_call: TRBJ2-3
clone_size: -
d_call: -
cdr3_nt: TGCGCCAGCAGCCAAGGTCGACAGGCTAGCACAGATACGCAGTATTTT
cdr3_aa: CASSQGRQASTDTQYF

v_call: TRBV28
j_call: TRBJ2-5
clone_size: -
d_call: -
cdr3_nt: TGTGCCAGCAGTTTAACCCTCAGCCAGACCCAGTACTTC
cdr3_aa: CASSLTLSQTQYF

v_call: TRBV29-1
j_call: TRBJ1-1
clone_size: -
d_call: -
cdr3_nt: TGCAGCGTTGAGGGAAGCGGGATAAACACTGAAGCTTTCTTT
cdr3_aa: CSVEGSGINTEAFF

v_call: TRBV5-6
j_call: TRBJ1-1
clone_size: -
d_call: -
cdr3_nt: TGTGCCAGCAGCTTAAGGGTGAACACTGAAGCTTTCTTT
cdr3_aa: CASSLRVNTEAFF

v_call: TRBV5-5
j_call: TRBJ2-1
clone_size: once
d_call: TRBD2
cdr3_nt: TGTGCCAGCAGCTTGGACGGGACTAGTCGGGATGAGCAGTTCTTC
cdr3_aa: CASSLDGTSRDEQFF

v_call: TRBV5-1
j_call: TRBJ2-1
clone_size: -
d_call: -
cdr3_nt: TGCGCCAGCAGCTTGATGGCTGGGCCCAATGAGCAGTTCTTC
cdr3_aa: CASSLMAGPNEQFF

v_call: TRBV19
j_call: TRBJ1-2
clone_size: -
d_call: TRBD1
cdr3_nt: TGTGCCACCACGACAGGGGGCTCGAAAGCTAACTATGGCTACACCTTC
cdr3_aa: CATTTGGSKANYGYTF

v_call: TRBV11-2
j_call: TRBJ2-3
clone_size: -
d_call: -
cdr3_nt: TGTGCCAGCAGCTTAATGTGGGGTAGCACAGATACGCAGTATTTT
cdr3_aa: CASSLMWGSTDTQYF

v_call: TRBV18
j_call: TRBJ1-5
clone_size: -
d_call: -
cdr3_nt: TGTGCCAGCTCACCGGTGGGGGCAAATCAGCCCCAGCATTTT
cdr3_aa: CASSPVGANQPQHF

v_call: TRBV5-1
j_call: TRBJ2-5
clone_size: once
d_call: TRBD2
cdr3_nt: TGCGCCAGCAGCTTGGCTAGCGGGGGGGCGGTGACAGAGACCCAGTACTTC
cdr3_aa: CASSLASGGAVTETQYF

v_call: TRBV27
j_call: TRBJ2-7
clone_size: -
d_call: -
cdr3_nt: TGTGCCAGCAGCCCAGCCCGGGACGGACCCTACGAGCAGTACTTC
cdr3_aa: CASSPARDGPYEQYF

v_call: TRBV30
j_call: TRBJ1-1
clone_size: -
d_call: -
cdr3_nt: TGTGCCTGGGGGAGGAGGGCAGGGAAGATGAACACTGAAGCTTTCTTT
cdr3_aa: CAWGRRAGKMNTEAFF

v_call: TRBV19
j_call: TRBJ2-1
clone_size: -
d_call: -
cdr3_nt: TGTGCCAGTAGCATCTGGACTATAGGCTACAATGAGCAGTTCTTC
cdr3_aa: CASSIWTIGYNEQFF

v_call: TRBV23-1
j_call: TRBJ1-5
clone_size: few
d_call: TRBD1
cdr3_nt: TGCGCCTCCAGCCAGCGGACAGGGAAACAGCCCCAGCATTTT
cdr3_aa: CASSQRTGKQPQHF

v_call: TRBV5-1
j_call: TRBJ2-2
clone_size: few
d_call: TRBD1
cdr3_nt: TGCGCCAGCAGCCCGACAGGGGGGAAAGGCACCGGGGAGCTGTTTTTT
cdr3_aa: CASSPTGGKGTGELFF

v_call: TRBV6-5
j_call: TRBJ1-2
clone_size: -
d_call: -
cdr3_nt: TGTGCCAGCAGTTATGGGGAGAGGCATGGCTACACCTTC
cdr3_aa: CASSYGERHGYTF

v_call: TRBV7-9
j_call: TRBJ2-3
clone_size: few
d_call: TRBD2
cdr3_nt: TGTGCCAGCAAGAGCGGGGTGAGCACAGATACGCAGTATTTT
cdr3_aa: CASKSGVSTDTQYF

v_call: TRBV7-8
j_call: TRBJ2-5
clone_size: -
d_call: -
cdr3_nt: TGTGCCAGCAGCTTAGGGATAGCGGCGGAGACCCAGTACTTC
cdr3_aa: CASSLGIAAETQYF

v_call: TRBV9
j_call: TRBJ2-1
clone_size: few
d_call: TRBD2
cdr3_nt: TGTGCCAGCAGCTCCCAAGCGGGAGCCTCCTACAATGAGCAGTTCTTC
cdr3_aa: CASSSQAGASYNEQFF

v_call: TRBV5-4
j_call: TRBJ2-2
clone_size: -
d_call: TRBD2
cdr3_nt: TGTGCCAGCAGATCCGGACTAGCGGGGGGCTCCGGGGAGCTGTTTTTT
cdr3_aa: CASRSGLAGGSGELFF

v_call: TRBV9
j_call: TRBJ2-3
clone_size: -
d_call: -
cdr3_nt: TGTGCCAGCAGCCCCAGGGGAAGGATCACAGATACGCAGTATTTT
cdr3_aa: CASSPRGRITDTQYF

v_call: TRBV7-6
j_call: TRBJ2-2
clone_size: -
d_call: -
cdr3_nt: TGTGCCAGCAGCTCCGGACTGGCGAACACCGGGGAGCTGTTTTTT
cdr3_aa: CASSSGLANTGELFF

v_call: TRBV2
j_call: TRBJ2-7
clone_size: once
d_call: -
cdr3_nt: TGTGCCAGCAGTTACAGGGACGAGCAGTACTTC
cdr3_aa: CASSYRDEQYF